This T cell receptor (beta chain) was obtained from a study of T-cell reconstitution after alpha-beta-depleted transplantation in children. Overall study findings and caveats: It was reported that alpha-beta T cells came from several hundred expanded graft clones (about two months after transplant). Surviving recipient T cells and thymic progenitors produced the high day-60 TCRbeta diversity seen in some patients. The authors attributed T-cell counts and diversity one year after transplant mostly to newly produced T cells.

Preparation of the TCRbeta library involved a method that used unique molecular identifiers. TCRdb reprocessed the PCR reads with MiXCR, giving one entry per CDR3 protein. This sample has just over 950,000 distinct CDR3 sequences, with 25% to 30% found just once. Regarding this clonotype: Antigen specificity is unknown.

Sequenced here: PBMCs, mostly from graft donor cells, sampled 360 days after TCRalphabeta/CD19-depleted stem cell transplant. This TCR was sampled from a boy under two years old who had a stem cell transplant for SCID, so the T cells may come from the graft donor.

DNA for the CDR3: TGCAGTGCCCAATTCTCCGGGACAGGGAGTTCACCCCTCCACTTT. This translates into CSAQFSGTGSSPLHF. The J gene is TRBJ1-6, the V gene TRBV20-1; the match to TRBD1 covers 9 bases. V gave up 6 bases and J gave up 9 bases; unmatched junction bases: 12. CDR1 is DFQATT, CDR2 SNEGSKA, per germline (reference sequence). This CDR3 region has 15 residues.